This record looks at one T cell receptor beta chain sequence and its context. Germline CDR1 SNHLY, CDR2 FYNNEI. V was shortened by 6 bases and J by 8 bases, with 22 bases between the two germline ends. The CDR3 consists of 15 residues. This record comes from a study of OX40 agonist ivuxolimab in advanced cancers. Study-wide background: Ivuxolimab is a fully human IgG2 antibody that activates OX40 (CD134).

Prior autoimmune disease or systemic immunosuppression barred patients. The assay was immunoSEQ multiplex PCR, and TCRdb's table has in-frame clones only and misses some. The repertoire includes some 42,000 clones, 80% to 90% of them detected once, and 25% to 35% sits in the top ten. The gene calls are TRBV2 and TRBJ1-2, with unresolved D. The starting material was CD4+ or CD8+ T cells sorted from blood, obtained in a trial of the OX40 agonist ivuxolimab. The sequence derives from an adult with an advanced solid tumor such as melanoma, head and neck, liver or kidney cancer. CDR3 region: CASSLGNLAGQGYTF. CDR3 nucleotides: TGTGCCAGCAGCCTCGGGAATTTGGCGGGTCAGGGCTACACCTTC.